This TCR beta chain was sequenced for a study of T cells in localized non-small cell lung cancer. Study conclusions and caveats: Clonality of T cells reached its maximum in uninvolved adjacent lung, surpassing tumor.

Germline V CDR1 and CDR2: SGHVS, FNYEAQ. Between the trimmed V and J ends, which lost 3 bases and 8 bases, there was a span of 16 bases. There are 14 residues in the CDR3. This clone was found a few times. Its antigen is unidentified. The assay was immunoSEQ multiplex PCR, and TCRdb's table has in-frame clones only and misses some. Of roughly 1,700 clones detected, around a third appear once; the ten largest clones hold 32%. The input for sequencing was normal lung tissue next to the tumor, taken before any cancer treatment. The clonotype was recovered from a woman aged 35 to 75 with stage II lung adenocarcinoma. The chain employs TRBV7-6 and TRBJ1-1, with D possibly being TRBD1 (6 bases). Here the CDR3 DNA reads TGTGCCAGCAGCTTGGGGGAGACGAGGGGGGAAGCTTTCTTT. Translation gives CASSLGETRGEAFF.